This TCR beta chain was retrieved from a study of T cell responses to AZD1222 COVID-19 vaccine. Study outcomes and limitations: A mostly white British donor set with more females was recruited, and clonal diversity was possibly underestimated. Repertoires were sampled only after the peak T cell response. Two AZD1222 doses significantly raised spike-specific TCR breadth and depth over controls.

Some clones are missing from TCRdb's copy, which holds only in-frame ones; the method was immunoSEQ multiplex PCR. The data contain some 170,000 clones, 75% to 90% of them seen just once; the ten biggest clones take up 4% to 4.5%. The CDR3 runs 16 residues. V lost 0 bases and J lost 5; bases outside the gene matches: 10. Germline V gene sequence: CDR1 SGHRS, CDR2 YFSETQ. As for this clone: Antigen unknown.

The V call is TRBV5-1, the J call TRBJ2-5, with TRBD1 identical over 7 bases. The source is an adult who received the MenACWY meningococcal vaccine as a control. Sequenced material: peripheral blood, taken 28 days after the second dose of the MenACWY control vaccine. CDR3 loop: CASSLVTTGIGETQYF. The CDR3 DNA sequence: TGCGCCAGCAGCTTGGTAACGACAGGGATCGGCGAGACCCAGTACTTC.